This passage covers 5 T cell receptor beta chains from one sample sequenced in a study of radiotherapy plus CTLA-4 blockade in lung cancer. The protocol was immunoSEQ multiplex PCR, while the TCRdb copy is restricted to in-frame clones and leaves out a portion. The sample has approximately 52,000 clones, around 79% seen once. This sample comprised peripheral blood, obtained from a patient treated with radiotherapy plus ipilimumab. The receptors were sampled from a human donor with non-small cell lung cancer who had a complete response to radiotherapy plus ipilimumab.

This chain connects TRBV15 to TRBJ1-1; TRBD1 matches 9 bases. The germline V gene has CDR1 LNHNV and CDR2 YYDKDF (reference sequence). The CDR3 consists of 15 residues. Trimming cost V 1 base and J 11 bases; bases outside gene matches: 11. This chain's CDR3 is CATSRGVTGGLSAFF. Written as DNA, the CDR3 is TGTGCCACCAGCAGAGGAGTAACAGGGGGCCTGTCGGCTTTCTTT.

The chain carries TRBV29-1 and TRBJ1-5, with D hard to call. The length of the CDR3 is 15 residues. CDR1 SQVTM and CDR2 ANQGSEA come from the germline V gene. V lost 4 bases and J 2 bases, leaving 15 bases between the germline ends. CDR3 protein: CSVADGFLGNQPQHF. Written as DNA, the CDR3 is TGCAGCGTTGCCGACGGGTTTCTTGGCAATCAGCCCCAGCATTTT.

J is TRBJ1-5 and V is TRBV7-2; maybe TRBD1 (5 bases). The CDR3 spans 16 residues. Germline V gene lookup returns CDR1 SGHTA and CDR2 FQGNSA. Trimming took off 2 bases at V and 5 bases at J, with 16 bases between the two ends. The CDR3 bases are TGTGCCAGCAGCTTAAATGATCTGGGGGGAGATCAGCCCCAGCATTTT. It encodes CASSLNDLGGDQPQHF.

This chain joins TRBV6-5 and TRBJ1-1; 9 bases are a match to TRBD1. The J segment lost 5 bases and the V segment lost 5 bases, leaving 6 bases of the junction unmatched. Per germline, CDR1 MNHEY and CDR2 SVGAGI. The CDR3 spans 14 residues. DNA of the CDR3: TGTGCCAGCAGTACCGGGACAGGGCGAACTGAAGCTTTCTTT. It translates to CASSTGTGRTEAFF.

The chain combines TRBV7-2 with TRBJ2-3, with D perhaps TRBD2 (5 bases). V lost 3 bases and J 0 bases, leaving 10 bases between the germline ends. The germline V gene encodes CDR1 SGHTA and CDR2 FQGNSA. The CDR3 sequence is 15 residues long. The CDR3 nucleotides read TGTGCCAGCAGCTTTTCGGGCGGGAGCACAGATACGCAGTATTTT. As protein: CASSFSGGSTDTQYF.